This T cell receptor beta chain was identified during a study of identical twins. Study-level findings and limits: Out-of-frame alpha sequences shared by twins were enriched for low generation probability. In monozygotic twins, models underestimated the sharing of out-of-frame TCR alpha.

Of note for this clonotype: Its antigen is undetermined.

CDR1 SGHTA and CDR2 FQGNSA come from the germline V gene. This CDR3 has 17 amino acids. V gave up 5 bases and J gave up 0 bases; unmatched junction bases: 12. A universal primer site came from template switching; cDNA carried unique molecular identifiers. TCRdb reprocessed the 5' RACE reads via MiXCR and lists one record per CDR3 protein. The table shows just over 450,000 distinct CDR3 sequences, with more than 13% occurring only once. Separately, the same data were catalogued under a study of yellow fever vaccine responses in identical twins. That work adds: After vaccination, twins' T cell response reportedly seemed partly convergent, partly personalized.

The receptor comes from a woman in her late teens or twenties in good health. The chain links TRBV7-2 to TRBJ1-1; 7 bases fit TRBD1. Sequenced material: CD4+ T cells sorted from blood. This CDR3 is CASSRPNSRGVNTEAFF. For the CDR3, the DNA is TGTGCCAGCAGCCGGCCAAATTCCAGGGGGGTGAACACTGAAGCTTTCTTT.